This TCR beta chain is drawn from a study of human T cells and chemical hapten exposure. Study-level background: Diphenylcyclopropenone was applied weekly to patients' scalps across the roughly 23-week study. Patients, chiefly female, had alopecia areata, totalis or universalis.

Study processing details: Samples held a median of around 100,000 TCRs, range roughly 20,000–700,000. MiXCR, run by TCRdb on the RACE reads, gives a single entry per CDR3 protein. TCRdb, not the original authors, processed these V and J calls. Of 75,000 to 95,000 distinct CDR3 sequences in the sample, 12% are singletons; the top ten hold around 3.2%. Time point noted: patch test 1, 2 weeks after DPC sensitization. This sample's treatment: therapeutic diphenylcyclopropenone sensitization with weekly scalp DPC. The starting material was whole blood, obtained in connection with sensitization to the hapten diphenylcyclopropenone (DPC). The receptor was derived from a woman aged 55-75 years with alopecia areata. Some clones in this sample may be carry-over from other donors' samples.

The CDR3 nucleotides are TGCAGTGGGGGACAGCAAGACACCGGGGAGCTGTTTTTT. It translates to CSGGQQDTGELFF. The V gene is TRBV29-1, the J gene TRBJ2-2; the match to TRBD1 covers 7 bases. Germline V CDR1 and CDR2: SQVTM, ANQGSEA. The length of the CDR3 is 13 residues.